This paragraph covers one T cell receptor (beta chain) sequence. Method: immunoSEQ multiplex PCR; TCRdb's copy keeps in-frame clones and lacks some. The sample has roughly 150,000 clones, around 90% seen once. Per germline, CDR1 MNHEY and CDR2 SVGAGI. This CDR3 has 15 residues. The V segment lost 5 bases and the J segment 4 bases; nucleotides outside the gene matches: 3. The data originate from a study of T cell responses to AZD1222 COVID-19 vaccine. The sequence was obtained from an adult in good health. The source was peripheral blood, collected on day 0 of AZD1222 vaccination. The J gene is TRBJ2-1, the V gene TRBV6-5, with 12 bases matching TRBD2. This chain's CDR3 is CASSPGLAGYNEQFF. In DNA, the CDR3 is TGTGCCAGCAGTCCCGGACTAGCGGGATACAATGAGCAGTTCTTC.